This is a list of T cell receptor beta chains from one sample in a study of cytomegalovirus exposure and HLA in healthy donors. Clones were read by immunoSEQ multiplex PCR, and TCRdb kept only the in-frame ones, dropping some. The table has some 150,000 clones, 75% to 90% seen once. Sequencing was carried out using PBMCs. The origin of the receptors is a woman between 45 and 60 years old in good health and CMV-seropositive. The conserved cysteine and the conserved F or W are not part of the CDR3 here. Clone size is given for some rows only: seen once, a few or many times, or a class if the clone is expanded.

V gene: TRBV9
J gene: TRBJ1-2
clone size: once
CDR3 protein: ASSVGDNYGYT

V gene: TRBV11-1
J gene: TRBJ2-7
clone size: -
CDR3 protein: ASSSPSGAGASYEQY

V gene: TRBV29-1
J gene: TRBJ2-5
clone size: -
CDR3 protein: SVESRQETQY

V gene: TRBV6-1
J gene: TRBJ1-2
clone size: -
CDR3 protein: ASSEALRRSYGYT

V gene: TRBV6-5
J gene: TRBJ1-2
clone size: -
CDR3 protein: ASSPDRIYGYT

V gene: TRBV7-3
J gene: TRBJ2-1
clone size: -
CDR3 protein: ASRHRRLAGGVHEQF

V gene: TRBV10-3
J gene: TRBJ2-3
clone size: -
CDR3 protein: AIRLADRTDTQY

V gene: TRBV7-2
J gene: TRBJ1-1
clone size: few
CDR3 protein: ASSDDRGSLRNTEAF

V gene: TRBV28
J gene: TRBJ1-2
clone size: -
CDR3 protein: ASIERGQGGYT

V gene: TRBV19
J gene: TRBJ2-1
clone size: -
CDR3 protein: ASSSPLAGPYNEQF

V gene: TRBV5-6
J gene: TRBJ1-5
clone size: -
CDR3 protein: ASSLAEGFNQPQH

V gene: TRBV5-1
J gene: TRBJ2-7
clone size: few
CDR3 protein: ASSFLSGGAYEQY

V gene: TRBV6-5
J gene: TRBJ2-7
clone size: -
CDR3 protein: ASSYSVGYEQY

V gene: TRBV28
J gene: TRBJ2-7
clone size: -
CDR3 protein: ASSLALRSYEQY

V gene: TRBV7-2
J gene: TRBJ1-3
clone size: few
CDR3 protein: ASSLTPSSGNTIY

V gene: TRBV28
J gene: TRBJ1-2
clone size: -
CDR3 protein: ATDGLNYGYT

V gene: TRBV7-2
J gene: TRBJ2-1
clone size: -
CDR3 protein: ASSLELAGGYNEQF

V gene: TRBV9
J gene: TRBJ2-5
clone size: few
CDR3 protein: ASSVAGQETQY

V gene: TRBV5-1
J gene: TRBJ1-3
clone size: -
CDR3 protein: ASSLAGIGNTIY

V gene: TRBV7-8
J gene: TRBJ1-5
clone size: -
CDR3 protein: ASSLPRDRVQPQH

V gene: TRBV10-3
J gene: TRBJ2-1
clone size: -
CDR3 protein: AISEVTSGYNEQF

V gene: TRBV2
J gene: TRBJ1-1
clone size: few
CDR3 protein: ASRLTGRTNTEAF

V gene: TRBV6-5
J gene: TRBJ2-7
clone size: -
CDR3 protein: ASIDGGARKEQY

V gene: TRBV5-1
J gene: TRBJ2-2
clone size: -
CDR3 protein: ASSLEALTGELF

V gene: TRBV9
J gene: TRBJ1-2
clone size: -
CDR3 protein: ASSVGTDYGYT

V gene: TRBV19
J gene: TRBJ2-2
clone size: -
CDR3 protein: ALQGYTGELF

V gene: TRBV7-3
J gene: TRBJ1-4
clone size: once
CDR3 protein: ASSLTFGEKLF

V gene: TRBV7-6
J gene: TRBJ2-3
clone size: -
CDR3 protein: ASSLSRGGWDTQY

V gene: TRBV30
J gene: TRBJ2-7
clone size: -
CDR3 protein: AWAGQKSSYEQY

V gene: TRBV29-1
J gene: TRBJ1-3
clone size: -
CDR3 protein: SVGESGNTIY

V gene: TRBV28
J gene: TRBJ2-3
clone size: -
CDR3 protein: ASRNRGRTQY

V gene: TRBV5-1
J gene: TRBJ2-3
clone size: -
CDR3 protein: ASSLATAGFLTDTQY

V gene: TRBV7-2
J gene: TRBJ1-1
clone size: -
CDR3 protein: ASSLVRGTEAF

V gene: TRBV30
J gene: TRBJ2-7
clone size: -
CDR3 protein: AWSVQNEQY

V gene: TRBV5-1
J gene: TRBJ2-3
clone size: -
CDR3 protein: ASSLEGTGPNTDTQY

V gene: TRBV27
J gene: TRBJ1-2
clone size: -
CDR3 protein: ASRIQGAVGYT

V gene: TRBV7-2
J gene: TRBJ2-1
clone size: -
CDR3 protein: ASSHPEQF

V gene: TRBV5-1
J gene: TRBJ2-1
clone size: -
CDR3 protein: ASSIRGAGGDNEQF

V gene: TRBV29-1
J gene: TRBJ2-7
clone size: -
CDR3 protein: SVADRRSSYEQY

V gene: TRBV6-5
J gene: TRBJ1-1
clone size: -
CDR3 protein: ASSYSIGDTEAF

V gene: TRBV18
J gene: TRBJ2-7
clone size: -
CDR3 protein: ASLNSGAYEQY

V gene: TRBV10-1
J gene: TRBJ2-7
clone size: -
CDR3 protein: APRRPTGVSYEQY

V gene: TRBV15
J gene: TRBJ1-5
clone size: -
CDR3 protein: ATSQIGTGVSNQPQH

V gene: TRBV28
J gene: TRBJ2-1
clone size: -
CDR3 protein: ASSLYGGRGNHEQF

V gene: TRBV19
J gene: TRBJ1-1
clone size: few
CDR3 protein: ASRYFYDTEAF

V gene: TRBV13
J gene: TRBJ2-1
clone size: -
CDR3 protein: ASSVRERWSDEQF

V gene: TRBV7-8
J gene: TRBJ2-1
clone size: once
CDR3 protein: ASSPGGGNEQF

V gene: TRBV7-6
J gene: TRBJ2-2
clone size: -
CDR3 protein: ARSLARYTGELF

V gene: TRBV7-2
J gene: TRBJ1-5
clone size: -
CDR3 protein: ASSFNADSNQPQH

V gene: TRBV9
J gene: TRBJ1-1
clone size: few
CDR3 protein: ASSPGGHTEAF

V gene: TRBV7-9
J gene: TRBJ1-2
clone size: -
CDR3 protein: ASSLGASQYGYT

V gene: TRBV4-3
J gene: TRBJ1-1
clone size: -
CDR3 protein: ASSQDLGAPMNTEAF

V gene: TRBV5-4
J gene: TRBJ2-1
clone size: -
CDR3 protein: ASSQGLAGTNEQF

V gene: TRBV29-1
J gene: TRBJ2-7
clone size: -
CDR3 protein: SVARTASYEQY

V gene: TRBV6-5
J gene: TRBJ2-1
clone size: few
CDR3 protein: ASRRGRGDEQF